One and the same sample provided the 23 T cell receptor beta chains below, sequenced in a study of OX40 agonist ivuxolimab in advanced cancers. Clones were sequenced by immunoSEQ multiplex PCR, and TCRdb holds only the in-frame ones, with some missing. The sample consists of tens of thousands of clones, about 86% of them appearing once. The input for sequencing was CD4+ or CD8+ T cells sorted from blood, taken in a trial of the OX40 agonist ivuxolimab. The receptor source for this set is an adult with an advanced solid tumor such as melanoma, head and neck, liver or kidney cancer.

CDR3 bases: TGTGCCAGCAGCTTAGAGCGGGGGGGCCGTAATGAGCAGTTCTTC. Translation: CASSLERGGRNEQFF. The gene calls are TRBV7-2 and TRBJ2-1; TRBD2 agrees at 10 bases. V was clipped by 1 base and J by 7 bases; unmatched bases: 4. The length of the CDR3 is 15 residues. The germline CDR1 and CDR2 sequences are SGHTA and FQGNSA.

The genes are TRBV11-2 and TRBJ2-5; D not certain. This CDR3 spans 12 amino acids. With 5 bases removed from V and 5 bases from J, the gap between germline ends came to 9 bases. Germline-derived CDR1 and CDR2 are SGHAT and FQNNGV. In nucleotides, the CDR3 is TGTGCCAGCAGCCCGACCGGGGAGACCCAGTACTTC. It is translated as CASSPTGETQYF.

V gene TRBV6-1 combines with J gene TRBJ2-7; TRBD2 aligns across 9 bases. CDR3 length: 16 residues. The V segment lost 0 bases and the J segment 4 bases; nucleotides outside the gene matches: 7. Per the germline V gene, CDR1 is MNHNS and CDR2 is SASEGT. The DNA for the CDR3 is TGTGCCAGCAGTGAAGCGGCCGGGACTAGCTGGTACGAGCAGTACTTC. Encoded protein: CASSEAAGTSWYEQYF.

V usage is TRBV5-1 and J usage is TRBJ2-3; 8 nucleotides match TRBD2. Germline V gene sequence: CDR1 SGHRS, CDR2 YFSETQ. V was clipped by 1 base and J by 5 bases; unmatched bases: 6. CDR3 size: 15 residues. For the CDR3, the DNA is TGCGCCAGCAGCTTGTCCGGGGGGGCCGGAGATACGCAGTATTTT. It is translated as CASSLSGGAGDTQYF.

The sample holds a few counts of this clone. The chain couples TRBV11-2 to TRBJ2-7; the D call may be TRBD1 or TRBD2 (5 bases each). Germline-derived CDR1 and CDR2 are SGHAT and FQNNGV. Trimming stripped 3 bases from V and 4 bases from J, with 10 bases between. The CDR3 is 13 amino acids. CDR3 DNA: TGTGCCAGCAGCTTGGGGGACGGTTACGAGCAGTACGTC. As protein: CASSLGDGYEQYV.

The CDR3 is CASSFGRAREQYV. CDR3 bases: TGTGCCAGCAGTTTCGGCAGGGCGAGAGAGCAGTACGTC. The chain has TRBV28 and TRBJ2-7, with D possibly being TRBD1 (5 bases). The CDR3 consists of 13 residues. Per germline, CDR1 MDHEN and CDR2 SYDVKM. Trimming cost V 3 bases and J 7 bases, with 13 bases left between them.

The CDR3 loop is CASSLAIGAFTREQYF. As DNA, the CDR3 is TGTGCCAGCAGCTTAGCGATAGGCGCTTTTACTCGGGAGCAGTACTTC. V and J are TRBV7-8 and TRBJ2-7; no definite D call. Germline CDR1 and CDR2: SGHVS and FQNEAQ. The CDR3 covers 16 residues. With 0 bases removed from V and 7 bases from J, the gap between germline ends came to 19 bases.

In DNA form, the CDR3 reads TGTGCCAGCAGCCCCAGACAGGGTGGGTCACCCCTCCACTTT. Translation gives CASSPRQGGSPLHF. The gene calls are TRBV7-6 and TRBJ1-6, with 7 bases that match TRBD1. The germline gives CDR1 SGHVS, CDR2 FNYEAQ. The CDR3 has 14 amino acids. V gave up 5 bases and J gave up 10 bases; unmatched junction bases: 8.

J is TRBJ1-2 and V is TRBV5-1; TRBD1 matches 8 bases. Losses at the gene ends were 3 bases for V and 6 bases for J; bases not matched to a gene: 10. The CDR3 has 15 amino acids. The germline CDR1 and CDR2 sequences are SGHRS and YFSETQ. The DNA of the CDR3 is TGCGCCAGCAGCTGGACAGGGAGGGGGGTCGATGGCTACACCTTC. Translating gives CASSWTGRGVDGYTF.

This sequence joins TRBV28 and TRBJ1-2, with 9 bases fitting TRBD1. This CDR3 is built from 13 residues. After removal of 6 bases from V and 14 bases from J, the junction contained 13 bases not matched to a gene. Germline V lookup: CDR1 MDHEN, CDR2 SYDVKM. As DNA, the CDR3 is TGTGCCAGCAGCCAGGGACAGGGAAGAAGAGGAACCTTC. This encodes CASSQGQGRRGTF.

J is TRBJ2-5 and V is TRBV5-6, with 9 bases lining up with TRBD2. CDR1 SGHDT and CDR2 YYEEEE come from the germline V gene. The CDR3 is 14 amino acids. V lost 4 bases, J lost 4 bases, and 5 bases stayed unmatched. The CDR3 sequence is CASSAGTSLETQYF. The CDR3 bases are TGTGCCAGCAGCGCCGGGACTAGCCTAGAGACCCAGTACTTC.

The chain combines TRBV7-8 with TRBJ1-5; perhaps TRBD1 as D (6 bases). V dropped 5 bases and J dropped 0 bases, with 11 bases sitting between them. Germline loops: CDR1 SGHVS, CDR2 FQNEAQ. CDR3 length: 15 residues. The CDR3: CASSQGTGSNQPQHF. The CDR3 region has the DNA TGTGCCAGCAGCCAGGGGACGGGTAGCAATCAGCCCCAGCATTTT.

The V gene is TRBV28, the J gene TRBJ2-1; maybe TRBD2 (6 bases). The germline V and J ends were trimmed by 4 bases and 6 bases, with 13 bases remaining between them. Germline-derived CDR1 and CDR2 are MDHEN and SYDVKM. The CDR3 has 14 amino acids. The CDR3 DNA reads as TGTGCCAGCAGTTGGACGGGAGAGGTCAATGAGCAGTTCTTC. Encoded protein: CASSWTGEVNEQFF.

Worth noting for this clone: A read error may produce the germline difference seen at one junction end. This chain links TRBV7-7 with TRBJ2-1; 8 bases line up with TRBD2. This CDR3 is 15 amino acids long. CDR1 SSHAT and CDR2 FNYEAQ come from the germline V gene (reference sequence). Here the CDR3 DNA reads TGTGCTAGCAGCGACCTCGGTAGCGGGGACAATGAGCAGTTCTTC. It encodes CASSDLGSGDNEQFF.

The CDR3 region is CASSPTGFRNQPQHF. The CDR3 DNA follows: TGTGCCAGCAGCCCGACAGGGTTTCGGAATCAGCCCCAGCATTTT. V and J are TRBV27 and TRBJ1-5; TRBD1 agrees at 7 bases. Per germline, CDR1 MNHEY and CDR2 SMNVEV (reference sequence). The ends lost 6 bases at V and 4 bases at J; junction bases unmatched: 9. The CDR3 is made up of 15 amino acids.

Relative to its sample, this clone is medium-sized. The chain links TRBV19 to TRBJ1-5, with 7 nucleotides matching TRBD1. Germline V gene lookup returns CDR1 LNHDA and CDR2 SQIVND (reference sequence). CDR3 length: 15 amino acids. V lost 4 bases, J lost 5 bases, and 8 bases stayed unmatched. The chain's CDR3 is CASSTGTAAYQPQHF. The CDR3 DNA reads as TGTGCCAGTAGTACGGGGACAGCGGCTTATCAGCCCCAGCATTTT. Complete variable domain (other parts from reference TRBV19 and TRBJ1-5): DGGITQSPKYLFRKEGQNVTLSCEQNLNHDAMYWYRQDPGQGLRLIYYSQIVNDFQKGDIAEGYSVSREKKESFPLTVTSAQKNPTAFYLCASSTGTAAYQPQHFGDGTRLSIL.

V usage is TRBV28 and J usage is TRBJ2-7; D gene unclear. The germline V gene has CDR1 MDHEN and CDR2 SYDVKM. The CDR3 spans 15 residues. Trimming pared 7 bases from V and 5 bases from J, leaving 21 bases between. The CDR3 sequence: CASKKERSPSHEQYV. In DNA form, the CDR3 reads TGTGCCAGCAAGAAGGAACGCAGCCCCAGTCACGAGCAGTACGTC.

The chain is built from TRBV19 and TRBJ2-1, with TRBD2 identical over 9 bases. CDR1 is LNHDA and CDR2 is SQIVND in the germline V gene (reference sequence). CDR3 length equals 14 residues. V lost 1 base and J lost 11; bases outside the gene matches: 6. The CDR3 here is CASSIGDSGRKQFF. In DNA form, the CDR3 reads TGTGCCAGTAGTATAGGTGATAGCGGGAGAAAGCAGTTCTTC.

Comment on this clone: One base away lies a much larger clone, so this may be a sequencing read error. The chain uses TRBV28 and TRBJ2-7; TRBD2 matches at 7 bases. Trimming cost V 6 bases and J 3 bases; bases outside gene matches: 5. Germline CDR1 reads MDHEN; CDR2 reads SYDVKM. The CDR3 sequence is 13 residues long. The CDR3 sequence is CASSSPGGYEQYF. The DNA for the CDR3 is TGTGCCAGCAGCTCCCCGGGGGGCTACGAGCAGTACTTC.

This chain joins TRBV28 and TRBJ2-3, with TRBD1 matching over 7 bases. Trimming removed 2 bases from V and 2 bases from J; junction bases left unmatched: 4. Germline CDR1 MDHEN, CDR2 SYDVKM. The CDR3 loop spans 15 amino acids. The CDR3 DNA sequence: TGTGCCAGCAGTTTAGGGGGACAGTCCACAGATACGCAGTATTTT. Amino acid sequence: CASSLGGQSTDTQYF.

The chain is built from TRBV4-2 and TRBJ1-6; possibly TRBD1 for D (5 bases). The CDR3 contains 15 residues. Deletions cut 5 bases from V and 10 bases from J, with 18 bases between. Per germline, CDR1 LGHNA and CDR2 YNFKEQ. CDR3 in amino acids: CASSLDGRVGSPLHF. The CDR3 DNA reads as TGTGCCAGCAGCTTAGATGGCAGGGTGGGCTCACCCCTCCACTTT.

The chain links TRBV6-5 to TRBJ2-1; tentatively, D is TRBD1 or TRBD2 (5 bases each). This CDR3 has 15 amino acids. Germline V gene lookup returns CDR1 MNHEY and CDR2 SVGAGI. Trimming took 10 bases from V and 2 from J, leaving 18 bases between them. The CDR3 sequence: CATRGGGSTYNEQFF. In nucleotides, the CDR3 is TGTGCCACCCGGGGCGGCGGCTCAACCTACAATGAGCAGTTCTTC.

The chain joins TRBV27 to TRBJ2-6, with no clear D. Germline V gives CDR1 MNHEY, CDR2 SMNVEV (reference sequence). The CDR3 totals 18 residues. Trimming removed 4 bases at V and 0 bases at J, with 16 bases between. The CDR3 sequence: CASSYRPGIRSGANVLTF. The CDR3 region has the DNA TGTGCCAGCAGTTATCGACCCGGAATCCGCTCTGGGGCCAACGTCCTGACTTTC.